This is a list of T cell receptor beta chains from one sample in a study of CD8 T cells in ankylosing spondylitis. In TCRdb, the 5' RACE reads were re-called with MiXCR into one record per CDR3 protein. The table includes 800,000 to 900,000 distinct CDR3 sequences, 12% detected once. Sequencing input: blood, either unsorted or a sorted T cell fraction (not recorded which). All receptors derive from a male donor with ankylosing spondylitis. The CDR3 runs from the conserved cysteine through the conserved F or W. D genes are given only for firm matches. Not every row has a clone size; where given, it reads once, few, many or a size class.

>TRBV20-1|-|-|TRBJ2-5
CSAPRWETQYF
TGCAGTGCTCCTCGATGGGAGACCCAGTACTTC
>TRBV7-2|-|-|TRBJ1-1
CASITPGVNIAFF
TGTGCCAGCATCACTCCGGGGGTTAATATAGCTTTCTTT
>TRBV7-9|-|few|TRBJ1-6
CASSLYNNSPLHF
TGTGCCAGCAGCTTATACAATAATTCACCCCTCCACTTT
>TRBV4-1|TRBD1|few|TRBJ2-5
CASSQYTGVETQYF
TGCGCCAGCAGCCAATATACAGGGGTGGAGACCCAGTACTTC
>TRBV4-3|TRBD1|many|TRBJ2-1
CASSQDLGQGGNEQFF
TGCGCCAGCAGCCAAGATCTGGGACAGGGGGGTAATGAGCAGTTCTTC
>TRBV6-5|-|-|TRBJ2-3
CASFRGPDTQYF
TGTGCCAGCTTCCGGGGACCAGATACGCAGTATTTT
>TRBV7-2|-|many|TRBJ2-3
CASSFSSDTQYF
TGTGCCAGCAGTTTTTCTAGTGATACGCAGTATTTT
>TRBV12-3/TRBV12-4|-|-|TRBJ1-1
CASSLSGITEAFF
TGTGCCAGCAGTTTATCTGGGATCACTGAAGCTTTCTTT
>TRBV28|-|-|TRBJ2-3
CASMGWDTQYF
TGTGCCAGCATGGGATGGGATACGCAGTATTTT
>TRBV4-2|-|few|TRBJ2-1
CASSQDWRLRPDNEQFF
TGTGCCAGCAGCCAAGATTGGCGGCTACGGCCCGACAATGAGCAGTTCTTC
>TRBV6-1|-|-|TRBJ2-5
CASTLRGINGEETQYF
TGTGCCAGCACCCTAAGAGGGATCAATGGTGAAGAGACCCAGTACTTC
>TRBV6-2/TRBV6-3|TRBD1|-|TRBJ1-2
CASSPGQGAFGGYTF
TGTGCCAGCAGTCCCGGACAGGGGGCTTTTGGAGGCTACACCTTC
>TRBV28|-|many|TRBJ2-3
CASTIPDSTQYF
TGTGCCAGCACCATCCCGGATTCTACGCAGTATTTT
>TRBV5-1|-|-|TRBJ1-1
CASSLTPGVNTEAFF
TGCGCCAGCAGCCTAACTCCTGGGGTGAACACTGAAGCTTTCTTT
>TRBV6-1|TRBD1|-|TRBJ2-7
CASRNRRTGGDYDEQYF
TGTGCCAGCAGGAATCGAAGGACAGGGGGCGATTACGACGAGCAGTACTTC
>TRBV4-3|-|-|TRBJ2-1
CASSQVAAVSYNEQFF
TGCGCCAGCAGCCAAGTGGCGGCCGTTTCCTACAATGAGCAGTTCTTC
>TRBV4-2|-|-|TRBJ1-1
CASSPLDRQMNTEAFF
TGTGCCAGCAGCCCCCTAGATCGACAAATGAACACTGAAGCTTTCTTT
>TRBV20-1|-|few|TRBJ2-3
CSGGRTDTQYF
TGCAGCGGAGGGCGGACAGATACGCAGTATTTT
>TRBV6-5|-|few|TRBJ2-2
CASSCHIRGNGELFF
TGTGCCAGCAGTTGCCACATTCGGGGGAACGGGGAGCTGTTTTTT
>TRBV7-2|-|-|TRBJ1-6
CASSASPTRSDSPLHF
TGTGCCAGCAGCGCAAGTCCTACACGGTCTGATTCACCCCTCCACTTT
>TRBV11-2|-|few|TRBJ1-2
CASSLPFLPTF
TGTGCCAGCAGCTTACCCTTCCTACCCACCTTC
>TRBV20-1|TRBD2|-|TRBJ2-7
CSARGGGTSLYEQYF
TGCAGTGCTAGAGGAGGGGGGACTAGTCTCTACGAGCAGTACTTC
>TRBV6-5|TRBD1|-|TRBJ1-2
CASSTSTGERSGYTF
TGTGCCAGCAGTACATCGACAGGGGAACGTAGTGGCTACACCTTC
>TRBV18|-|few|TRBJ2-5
CASSELAIETQYF
TGTGCCAGCTCAGAACTAGCAATCGAGACCCAGTACTTC
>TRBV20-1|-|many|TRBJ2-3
CSASPGSDTQYF
TGCAGTGCTAGTCCAGGGTCAGATACGCAGTATTTT
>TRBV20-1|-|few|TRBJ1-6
CSASNMRGKVSGSPLHF
TGCAGTGCTAGTAATATGAGGGGAAAAGTCAGTGGTTCACCCCTCCACTTT
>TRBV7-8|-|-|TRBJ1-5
CASSYLGVQPQHF
TGTGCCAGCAGCTACCTGGGGGTTCAGCCCCAGCATTTT